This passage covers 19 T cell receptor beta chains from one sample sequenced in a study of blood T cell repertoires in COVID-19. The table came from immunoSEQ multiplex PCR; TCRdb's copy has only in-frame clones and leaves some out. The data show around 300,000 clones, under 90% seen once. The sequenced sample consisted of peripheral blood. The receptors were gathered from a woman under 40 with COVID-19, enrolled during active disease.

Written as DNA, the CDR3 is TGTGCCAGCAGTTCAGGATGGGTTCAAGAGACCCAGTACTTC. Residues: CASSSGWVQETQYF. The chain combines TRBV27 with TRBJ2-5, with D unresolved. The V gene's germline CDR1 is MNHEY and CDR2 SMNVEV (reference sequence). The CDR3 totals 14 residues. With 4 bases removed from V and 2 bases from J, the gap between germline ends came to 11 bases.

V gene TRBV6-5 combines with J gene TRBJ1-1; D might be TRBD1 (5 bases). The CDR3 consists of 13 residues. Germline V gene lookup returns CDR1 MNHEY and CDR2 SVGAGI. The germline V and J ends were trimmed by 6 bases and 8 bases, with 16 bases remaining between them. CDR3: CASSYDGGAEAFF. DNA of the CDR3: TGTGCCAGCAGCTACGATGGAGGGGCGGAAGCTTTCTTT.

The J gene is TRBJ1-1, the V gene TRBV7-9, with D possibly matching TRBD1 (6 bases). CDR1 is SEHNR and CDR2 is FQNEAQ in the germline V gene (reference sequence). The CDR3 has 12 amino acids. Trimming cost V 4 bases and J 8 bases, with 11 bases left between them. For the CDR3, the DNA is TGTGCCAGCAGCTACATCGGGACAGAAGCTTTCTTT. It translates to CASSYIGTEAFF. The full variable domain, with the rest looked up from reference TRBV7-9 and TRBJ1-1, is DTGVSQNPRHKITKRGQNVTFRCDPISEHNRLYWYRQTLGQGPEFLTYFQNEAQLEKSRLLSDRFSAERPKGSFSTLEIQRTEQGDSAMYLCASSYIGTEAFFGQGTRLTVV.

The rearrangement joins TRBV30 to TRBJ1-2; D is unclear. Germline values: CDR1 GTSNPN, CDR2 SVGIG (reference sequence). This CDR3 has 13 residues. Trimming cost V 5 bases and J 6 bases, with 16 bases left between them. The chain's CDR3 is CAWGGHGRHGYTF. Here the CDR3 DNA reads TGTGCCTGGGGTGGGCACGGAAGGCATGGCTACACCTTC.

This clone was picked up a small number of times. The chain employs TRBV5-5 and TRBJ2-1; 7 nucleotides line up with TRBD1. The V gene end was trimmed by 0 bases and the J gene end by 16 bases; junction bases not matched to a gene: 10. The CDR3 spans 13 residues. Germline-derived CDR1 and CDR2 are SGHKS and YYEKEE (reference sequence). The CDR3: CASSLAGDRVFFF. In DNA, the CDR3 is TGTGCCAGCAGCTTGGCCGGCGACAGGGTGTTTTTCTTC.

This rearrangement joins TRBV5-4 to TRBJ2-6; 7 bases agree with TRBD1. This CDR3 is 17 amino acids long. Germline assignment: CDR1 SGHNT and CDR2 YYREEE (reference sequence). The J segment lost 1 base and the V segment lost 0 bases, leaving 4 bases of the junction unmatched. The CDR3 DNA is TGTGCCAGCAGCTTGGCCGGGGACAGATCTGGGGCCAACGTCCTGACTTTC. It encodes CASSLAGDRSGANVLTF. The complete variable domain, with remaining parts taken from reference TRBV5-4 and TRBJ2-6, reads ETGVTQSPTHLIKTRGQQVTLRCSSQSGHNTVSWYQQALGQGPQFIFQYYREEENGRGNFPPRFSGLQFPNYSSELNVNALELDDSALYLCASSLAGDRSGANVLTFGAGSRLTVL.

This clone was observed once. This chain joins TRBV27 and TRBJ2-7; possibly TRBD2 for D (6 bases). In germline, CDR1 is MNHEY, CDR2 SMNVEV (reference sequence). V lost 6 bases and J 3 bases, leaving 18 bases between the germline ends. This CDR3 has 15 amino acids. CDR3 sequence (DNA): TGTGCCAGCAGATTCTCCTTAGCGGCCAACTACGAGCAGTACTTC. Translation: CASRFSLAANYEQYF.

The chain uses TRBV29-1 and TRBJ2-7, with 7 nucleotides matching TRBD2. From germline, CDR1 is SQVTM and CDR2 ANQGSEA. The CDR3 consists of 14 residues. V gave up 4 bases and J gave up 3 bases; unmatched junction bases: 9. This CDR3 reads CSVAPGRASYEQYF. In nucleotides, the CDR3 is TGCAGCGTTGCTCCGGGGAGGGCTAGCTACGAGCAGTACTTC.

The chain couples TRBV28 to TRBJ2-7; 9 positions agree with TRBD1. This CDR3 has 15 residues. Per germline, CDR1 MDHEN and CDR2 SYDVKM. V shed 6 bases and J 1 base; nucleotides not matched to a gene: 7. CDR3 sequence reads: CASRSGQGLSYEQYF. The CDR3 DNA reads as TGTGCCAGCAGATCTGGACAGGGGTTGTCCTACGAGCAGTACTTC. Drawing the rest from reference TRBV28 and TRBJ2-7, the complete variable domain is DVKVTQSSRYLVKRTGEKVFLECVQDMDHENMFWYRQDPGLGLRLIYFSYDVKMKEKGDIPEGYSVSREKKERFSLILESASTNQTSMYLCASRSGQGLSYEQYFGPGTRLTVT.

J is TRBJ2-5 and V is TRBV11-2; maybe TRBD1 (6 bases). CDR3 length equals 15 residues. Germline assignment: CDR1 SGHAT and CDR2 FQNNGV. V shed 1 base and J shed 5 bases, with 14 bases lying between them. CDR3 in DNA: TGTGCCAGCAGCTTAGGGACAGACTGGAGGGAGACCCAGTACTTC. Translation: CASSLGTDWRETQYF.

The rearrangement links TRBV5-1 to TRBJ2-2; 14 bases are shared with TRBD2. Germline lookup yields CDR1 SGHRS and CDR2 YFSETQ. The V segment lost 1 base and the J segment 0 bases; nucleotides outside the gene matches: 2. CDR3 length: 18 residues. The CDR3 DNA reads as TGCGCCAGCAGCTTGCGACTAGCGGGAGGGTCGAACACCGGGGAGCTGTTTTTT. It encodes CASSLRLAGGSNTGELFF.

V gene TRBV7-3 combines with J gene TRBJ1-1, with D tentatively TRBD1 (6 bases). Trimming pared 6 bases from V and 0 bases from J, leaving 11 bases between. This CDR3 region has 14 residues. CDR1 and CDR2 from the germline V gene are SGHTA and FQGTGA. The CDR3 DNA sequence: TGTGCCAGCAGTCCCGGACAGATGAACACTGAAGCTTTCTTT. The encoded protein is CASSPGQMNTEAFF.

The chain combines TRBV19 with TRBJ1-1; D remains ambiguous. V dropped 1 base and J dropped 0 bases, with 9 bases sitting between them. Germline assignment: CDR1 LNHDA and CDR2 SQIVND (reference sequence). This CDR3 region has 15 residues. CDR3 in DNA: TGTGCCAGTAGTATAGGCCCCAGGATGAACACTGAAGCTTTCTTT. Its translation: CASSIGPRMNTEAFF.

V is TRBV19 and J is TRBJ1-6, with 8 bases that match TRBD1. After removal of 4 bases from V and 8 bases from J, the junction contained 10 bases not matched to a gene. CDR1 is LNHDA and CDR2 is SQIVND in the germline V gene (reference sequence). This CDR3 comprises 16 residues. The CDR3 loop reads CASSTGQGLLDSPLHF. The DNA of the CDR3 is TGTGCCAGTAGTACCGGACAGGGACTTTTGGATTCACCCCTCCACTTT.

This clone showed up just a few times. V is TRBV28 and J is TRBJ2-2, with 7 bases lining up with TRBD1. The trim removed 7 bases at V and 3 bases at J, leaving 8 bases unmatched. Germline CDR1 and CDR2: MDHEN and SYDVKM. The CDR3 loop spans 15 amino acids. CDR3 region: CASTSYDRDTGELFF. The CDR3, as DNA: TGTGCCAGCACTAGCTACGACAGGGACACCGGGGAGCTGTTTTTT.

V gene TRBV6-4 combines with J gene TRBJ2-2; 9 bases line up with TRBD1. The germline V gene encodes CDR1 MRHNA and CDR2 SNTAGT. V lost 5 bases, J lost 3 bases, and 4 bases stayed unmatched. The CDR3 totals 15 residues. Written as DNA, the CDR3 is TGTGCCAGCAGTTTGGACAGGGGCGACACCGGGGAGCTGTTTTTT. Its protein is CASSLDRGDTGELFF.

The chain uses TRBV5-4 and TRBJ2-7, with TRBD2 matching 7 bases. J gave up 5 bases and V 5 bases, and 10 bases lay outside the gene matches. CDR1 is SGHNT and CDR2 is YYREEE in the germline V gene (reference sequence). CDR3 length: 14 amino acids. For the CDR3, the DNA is TGTGCCAGCAGTCAAGCGGGGCTAAGGGACGAGCAGTACTTC. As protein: CASSQAGLRDEQYF. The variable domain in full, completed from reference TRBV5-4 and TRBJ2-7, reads ETGVTQSPTHLIKTRGQQVTLRCSSQSGHNTVSWYQQALGQGPQFIFQYYREEENGRGNFPPRFSGLQFPNYSSELNVNALELDDSALYLCASSQAGLRDEQYFGPGTRLTVT.

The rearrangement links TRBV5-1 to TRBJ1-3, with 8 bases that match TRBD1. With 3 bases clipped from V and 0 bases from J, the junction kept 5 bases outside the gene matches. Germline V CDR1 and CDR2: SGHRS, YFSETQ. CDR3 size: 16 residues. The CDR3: CASSSGQAYSGNTIYF. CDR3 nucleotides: TGCGCCAGCAGCTCGGGACAGGCTTACTCTGGAAACACCATATATTTT.

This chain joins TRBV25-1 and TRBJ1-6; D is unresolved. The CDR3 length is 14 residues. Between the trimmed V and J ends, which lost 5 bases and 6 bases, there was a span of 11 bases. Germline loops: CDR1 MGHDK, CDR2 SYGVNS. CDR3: CASSPTGFNSPLHF. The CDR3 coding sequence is TGTGCCAGCAGTCCCACGGGGTTTAATTCACCCCTCCACTTT.